This record concerns one T cell receptor (beta chain) sequence. Antigen specificity is unknown. A second PCR of about 7 to 11 cycles used a sample-barcoded 5' primer and a J-beta primer mix. With 12 random nucleotides, a template-switch adaptor tagged each individual cDNA molecule. In TCRdb, the 5' RACE reads were re-called with MiXCR into one record per CDR3 protein. The sample lists hundreds of thousands of distinct CDR3 sequences; about 43% were seen once. The sample originates from a study of blood T cells in healthy people across ages. Individuals who donated were healthy Caucasians from Russia aged 6 to 90. CDR1 LGHNA and CDR2 YSLEER come from the germline V gene. CDR3 length equals 13 residues. Findings of the study overall: TCR beta diversity correlated strongly with naive T cell percentage.

The source is an elderly man in good health. Material: blood. The chain joins TRBV4-3 to TRBJ2-5; D unresolved. The J call may be mistaken, given a closer DNA end match to TRBJ2-7. This CDR3 is CASRPGITGEQYF. DNA of the CDR3: TGCGCCAGCAGGCCTGGAATCACGGGCGAGCAGTACTTC.